The 23 T cell receptor beta chains below were found in one sample sequenced in a study of T cell changes during pregnancy in multiple sclerosis. Using immunoSEQ multiplex PCR, the repertoire was profiled, and TCRdb retains in-frame clones only, with some absent. The sample holds some 74,000 clones; approximately 92% are singletons and the top ten take 3.7%. This sample comprised peripheral blood, obtained after pregnancy. The source is a female donor in good health, enrolled as a control in a pregnancy study.

This clone was recorded once. The rearrangement links TRBV28 to TRBJ2-5; 11 bases map to TRBD2. This CDR3 is built from 16 residues. The J segment lost 5 bases and the V segment lost 4 bases, leaving 9 bases of the junction unmatched. Germline V gene data show CDR1 as MDHEN and CDR2 as SYDVKM. The CDR3 sequence is CASSSAGLAGPETQYF. The CDR3 nucleotides are TGTGCCAGCAGTTCGGCCGGACTAGCGGGCCCCGAGACCCAGTACTTC.

The gene calls are TRBV14 and TRBJ2-2; TRBD1 matches at 11 bases. V dropped 1 base and J dropped 7; count of bases not matched to a gene: 5. This CDR3 contains 16 residues. Germline CDR1 reads SGHDN; CDR2 reads FVKESK. CDR3 sequence (DNA): TGTGCCAGCAGCCAAGGAGGACAGGGGGCTTACGGGGAGCTGTTTTTT. It translates to CASSQGGQGAYGELFF.

This sequence joins TRBV5-5 and TRBJ1-5, with no clear D. Trimming removed 2 bases at V and 7 bases at J, with 10 bases between. Germline values: CDR1 SGHKS, CDR2 YYEKEE (reference sequence). The CDR3 is 13 amino acids. CDR3 DNA: TGTGCCAGCAGCTTTGGAGGGTGGCAGCCCCAGCATTTT. Translating it yields CASSFGGWQPQHF.

This clone has a handful of counts. The rearrangement joins TRBV6-4 to TRBJ2-1; the match to TRBD2 covers 8 bases. Trimming removed 3 bases from V and 12 bases from J; junction bases left unmatched: 7. This CDR3 has 13 residues. Per the germline V gene, CDR1 is MRHNA and CDR2 is SNTAGT. CDR3 amino acids: CASSEGAAGAQFF. For the CDR3, the DNA is TGTGCCAGCAGTGAGGGGGCAGCGGGGGCGCAGTTCTTC.

The J gene is TRBJ2-7, the V gene TRBV28, with 10 positions matching TRBD1. Germline V lookup: CDR1 MDHEN, CDR2 SYDVKM. The CDR3 is 13 residues long. V was pared by 10 bases and J by 3 bases, with 6 bases of the junction left unmatched. The CDR3 region has the DNA TGTGCCACTCGGACAGGGGGAGGCTACGAGCAGTACTTC. Its protein product is CATRTGGGYEQYF.

The chain employs TRBV28 and TRBJ2-3; D is possibly TRBD1 (5 bases). The CDR3 runs to 13 residues. The germline CDR1 and CDR2 sequences are MDHEN and SYDVKM. V was trimmed by 5 bases and J by 3 bases, leaving 9 bases between them. The chain's CDR3 is CASSTHRTDTQYF. The CDR3 DNA reads as TGTGCCAGCAGTACCCACAGGACAGATACGCAGTATTTT. Complete variable domain (other parts from reference TRBV28 and TRBJ2-3): DVKVTQSSRYLVKRTGEKVFLECVQDMDHENMFWYRQDPGLGLRLIYFSYDVKMKEKGDIPEGYSVSREKKERFSLILESASTNQTSMYLCASSTHRTDTQYFGPGTRLTVL.

This rearrangement joins TRBV5-5 to TRBJ1-1; 9 nucleotides match TRBD1. Losses at the gene ends were 8 bases for V and 4 bases for J; bases not matched to a gene: 9. Germline-derived CDR1 and CDR2 are SGHKS and YYEKEE (reference sequence). The CDR3 covers 14 residues. CDR3: CASPGQGMGTEAFF. The CDR3 coding sequence is TGTGCCAGTCCGGGACAGGGTATGGGCACTGAAGCTTTCTTT.

This clone was found a few times. The rearrangement uses TRBV18 and TRBJ1-1; D gene ambiguous. This CDR3 region has 14 residues. The V gene lost 1 base and the J gene lost 3 bases, with 9 bases spanning the gap. Germline loops: CDR1 KGHSH, CDR2 LQKENI. The CDR3 DNA reads TGTGCCAGCTCACCACAAGAGTTCGACACTGAAGCTTTCTTT. Residues: CASSPQEFDTEAFF.

The rearrangement links TRBV28 to TRBJ2-5, with 8 bases aligning to TRBD2. The trim removed 6 bases at V and 5 bases at J, leaving 5 bases unmatched. CDR3 size: 13 residues. Germline V lookup: CDR1 MDHEN, CDR2 SYDVKM. In DNA form, the CDR3 reads TGTGCCAGCAGAAGTGGACTAGCCGAGACCCAGTACTTC. Its translation is CASRSGLAETQYF.

The genes are TRBV7-9 and TRBJ2-3; 12 nucleotides agree with TRBD2. CDR1 is SEHNR, CDR2 FQNEAQ, per germline (reference sequence). Unmatched junction bases numbered 4, after V lost 6 bases and J lost 3 bases. The CDR3 sequence is 15 residues long. CDR3 sequence reads: CASRVGLAGTDTQYF. The CDR3 DNA reads as TGTGCCAGCAGAGTCGGACTAGCGGGAACAGATACGCAGTATTTT.

This clone was seen only once. V gene TRBV27 combines with J gene TRBJ1-4; D is perhaps TRBD1 (6 bases). The CDR3 is made up of 14 amino acids. Per germline, CDR1 MNHEY and CDR2 SMNVEV (reference sequence). V dropped 9 bases and J dropped 5 bases, with 16 bases sitting between them. CDR3 protein: CASRSGTRNEKLFF. For the CDR3, the DNA is TGTGCCAGTCGCTCCGGGACAAGGAATGAAAAACTGTTTTTT.

Remarks on this clone: Other DNA sequences in the sample encode the same CDR3. The chain recombines TRBV4-1 with TRBJ1-5; TRBD1 aligns across 7 bases. This CDR3 comprises 15 residues. V shed 6 bases, J shed 3 bases, and the junction held 8 bases outside the gene matches. Germline CDR1 and CDR2: MGHRA and YSYEKL. The CDR3 DNA follows: TGCGCCAGCAGTCTCCGGACAGGCCTCAATCAGCCCCAGCATTTT. Its translation: CASSLRTGLNQPQHF.

This chain links TRBV27 with TRBJ2-1; weak D call: TRBD1 (7 bases). The CDR3 sequence is 14 residues long. Trimming stripped 4 bases from V and 3 bases from J, with 10 bases between. From germline, CDR1 is MNHEY and CDR2 SMNVEV (reference sequence). The CDR3 spells CASSWGDSYNEQFF. As DNA, the CDR3 is TGTGCCAGCAGTTGGGGGGACAGCTACAATGAGCAGTTCTTC.

The rearrangement uses TRBV12-5 and TRBJ2-3, with D perhaps matching TRBD1 (6 bases). V lost 6 bases and J 6 bases, leaving 13 bases between the germline ends. Per the germline V gene, CDR1 is LGHNT and CDR2 is FRNRAP. This CDR3 is built from 13 residues. Here the CDR3 reads CASGRDTGDTQYF. The CDR3 DNA sequence: TGTGCTAGTGGGAGGGACACAGGGGATACGCAGTATTTT.

The chain combines TRBV2 with TRBJ2-1; the D is unclear. The V gene lost 5 bases and the J gene lost 6 bases, with 11 bases spanning the gap. The CDR3 consists of 13 residues. From germline, CDR1 is SNHLY and CDR2 FYNNEI. CDR3 in amino acids: CASSTPNSNEQFF. CDR3 nucleotide sequence: TGTGCCAGCAGTACCCCCAATAGCAATGAGCAGTTCTTC.

The CDR3 protein is CASSRAGRTGELFF. Written as DNA, the CDR3 is TGTGCCAGCAGTAGGGCAGGGCGGACCGGGGAGCTGTTTTTT. J is TRBJ2-2 and V is TRBV6-4; D possibly corresponds to TRBD1 (5 bases). The length of the CDR3 is 14 residues. CDR1 MRHNA and CDR2 SNTAGT come from the germline V gene. V was pared by 5 bases and J by 5 bases, with 12 bases between.

The V call is TRBV6-1, the J call TRBJ1-5; 9 bases map to TRBD1. The J segment lost 2 bases and the V segment lost 2 bases, leaving 7 bases of the junction unmatched. The CDR3 is made up of 17 amino acids. Germline assignment: CDR1 MNHNS and CDR2 SASEGT. The CDR3 sequence is CASSEPIGDRGNQPQHF. CDR3 DNA: TGTGCCAGCAGTGAACCAATTGGGGACAGGGGCAATCAGCCCCAGCATTTT.

The V gene is TRBV28, the J gene TRBJ1-1; maybe TRBD1 (5 bases). The CDR3 is 13 residues long. Trimming left V 4 bases short and J 2 bases short, with 8 bases between. Germline CDR1 and CDR2: MDHEN and SYDVKM. The CDR3, as DNA: TGTGCCAGCAGTTGGGGCACTAACACTGAAGCTTTCTTT. Residues: CASSWGTNTEAFF.

The V call is TRBV7-2, the J call TRBJ1-1, with D perhaps TRBD1 (6 bases). Looked up from germline, CDR1 is SGHTA and CDR2 is FQGNSA. The CDR3 length is 15 residues. Trimming cost V 5 bases and J 1 base, with 14 bases left between them. CDR3 sequence (DNA): TGTGCCAGCAGCGGATGGGACACAAGGAACACTGAAGCTTTCTTT. It specifies CASSGWDTRNTEAFF.

V usage is TRBV30 and J usage is TRBJ2-7; 7 bases agree with TRBD1. Trimming cost V 3 bases and J 0 bases; bases outside gene matches: 8. Germline V gene lookup returns CDR1 GTSNPN and CDR2 SVGIG (reference sequence). The CDR3 is made up of 15 amino acids. This CDR3 is CAWRSSDRSSYEQYF. CDR3 bases: TGTGCCTGGAGGAGTTCGGACAGGAGCTCCTACGAGCAGTACTTC.

The V call is TRBV11-2, the J call TRBJ2-6; D is ambiguous. V was clipped by 8 bases and J by 0 bases, with 2 bases between them. The length of the CDR3 is 12 residues. The germline V gene has CDR1 SGHAT and CDR2 FQNNGV. DNA for the CDR3: TGTGCCAGCCACTCTGGGGCCAACGTCCTGACTTTC. Amino acids: CASHSGANVLTF.

The V and J genes are TRBV9 and TRBJ1-1; a weak D match, TRBD1 (5 bases). Trimming cost V 3 bases and J 5 bases, with 17 bases left between them. The CDR3 contains 15 residues. Germline lookup yields CDR1 SGDLS and CDR2 YYNGEE. The CDR3 is CASSASGGIGTEAFF. The CDR3 nucleotides read TGTGCCAGCAGCGCCTCTGGGGGGATTGGTACTGAAGCTTTCTTT.

The rearrangement joins TRBV2 to TRBJ1-5; 7 bases fit TRBD1. V lost 6 bases, J lost 4 bases, and 9 bases stayed unmatched. Germline V lookup: CDR1 SNHLY, CDR2 FYNNEI. This CDR3 contains 15 residues. The CDR3 sequence: CASSAETGSNQPQHF. The CDR3 DNA reads as TGTGCCAGCAGCGCGGAGACAGGGTCGAATCAGCCCCAGCATTTT. The whole variable domain, filled in from reference TRBV2 and TRBJ1-5, reads EPEVTQTPSHQVTQMGQEVILRCVPISNHLYFYWYRQILGQKVEFLVSFYNNEISEKSEIFDDQFSVERPDGSNFTLKIRSTKLEDSAMYFCASSAETGSNQPQHFGDGTRLSIL.